The rows below give T cell receptor beta chains drawn from one sample of a study of Ad26.COV2.S vaccination and SARS-CoV-2 variants. The protocol was immunoSEQ multiplex PCR, while the TCRdb copy is restricted to in-frame clones and leaves out a portion. The table shows about 480,000 clones, with around 88% occurring only once. The specimen comprised peripheral blood, sampled in a trial of Ad26.COV2.S vaccine versus placebo. Receptor source: a person between 18 and 59 years old who received the Ad26.COV2.S COVID-19 vaccine or a placebo. The conserved cysteine and the conserved F or W are not part of the CDR3 here.

V gene: TRBV27
CDR3 protein: ASSLFGTANSPLH

V gene: TRBV11-2
CDR3 protein: ASSLGRAWGEAF

V gene: TRBV7-9
CDR3 protein: ASSLSVSPQH

V gene: TRBV14
CDR3 protein: ASSRDSSVTGELF

V gene: TRBV16
CDR3 protein: ASSQKQGGTGELF

V gene: TRBV28
CDR3 protein: ASSFPFGEQF

V gene: TRBV4-3
CDR3 protein: ASSQDATWNSPLH

V gene: TRBV11-2
CDR3 protein: ASSLGVDRLSYEQY

V gene: TRBV7-9
CDR3 protein: ASSTAVTSSKNIQY

V gene: TRBV11-2
CDR3 protein: ASRTGTSNTEAF

V gene: TRBV10-3
CDR3 protein: AISAGEGVGYEQF

V gene: TRBV15
CDR3 protein: ATSRDSPGTGGETQY

V gene: TRBV11-3
CDR3 protein: ASSSKVGSEQY

V gene: TRBV30
CDR3 protein: AWSVAQGRYTIY

V gene: TRBV19
CDR3 protein: ASSIAKGEQY

V gene: TRBV27
CDR3 protein: ATSTGDYSNQPQH

V gene: TRBV5-6
CDR3 protein: ASSSWGQKRIEAF

V gene: TRBV2
CDR3 protein: ASSTERNVEQF

V gene: TRBV20-1
CDR3 protein: SASYVAGVPGELF

V gene: TRBV7-3
CDR3 protein: ASSLRAGPYEQY